A single sample is the source of the 9 T cell receptor beta chains below, sequenced in a study of blood T cell repertoires in COVID-19. Sequencing used immunoSEQ multiplex PCR; TCRdb keeps in-frame clones, though not all of them. The repertoire holds 100,000 to 150,000 clones, with 70% to 80% as singletons. The sequencing sample was made of peripheral blood. The receptors were gathered from a middle-aged man with active or convalescent COVID-19.

The V gene is TRBV7-3, the J gene TRBJ1-6, with 8 bases fitting TRBD1. V dropped 3 bases and J dropped 6; count of bases not matched to a gene: 10. This CDR3 spans 17 amino acids. The germline gives CDR1 SGHTA, CDR2 FQGTGA. CDR3 sequence (DNA): TGTGCCAGCAGCTTGGACAGGGCGAGCTCGGGTAATTCACCCCTCCACTTT. Translated: CASSLDRASSGNSPLHF.

The chain joins TRBV30 to TRBJ1-5; tentative D call: TRBD1 (5 bases). The germline V gene encodes CDR1 GTSNPN and CDR2 SVGIG (reference sequence). Trimming took off 5 bases at V and 4 bases at J, with 12 bases between the two ends. This CDR3 region has 13 residues. In nucleotides, the CDR3 is TGTGCCTGGGGGGGGTCAGGGAATCAGCCCCAGCATTTT. Protein: CAWGGSGNQPQHF. Filled out from reference TRBV30 and TRBJ1-5, the complete variable domain reads SQTIHQWPATLVQPVGSPLSLECTVEGTSNPNLYWYRQAAGRGLQLLFYSVGIGQISSEVPQNLSASRPQDRQFILSSKKLLLSDSGFYLCAWGGSGNQPQHFGDGTRLSIL.

This chain joins TRBV24-1 and TRBJ2-3; 9 bases map to TRBD1. This CDR3 is 16 amino acids long. After removal of 2 bases from V and 3 bases from J, the junction contained 5 bases not matched to a gene. The germline CDR1 and CDR2 sequences are KGHDR and SFDVKD. The CDR3 nucleotides are TGTGCCACCAGTGATTCGCCGGGACAGGGTACAGATACGCAGTATTTT. Its translation: CATSDSPGQGTDTQYF.

This clone appeared once. The rearrangement joins TRBV11-2 to TRBJ2-7; 7 bases align to TRBD1. The trim removed 3 bases at V and 6 bases at J, leaving 5 bases unmatched. This CDR3 contains 13 residues. Per the germline V gene, CDR1 is SGHAT and CDR2 is FQNNGV. The CDR3 is CASSFPGGIEQYF. CDR3 DNA: TGTGCCAGCAGCTTTCCAGGGGGTATCGAGCAGTACTTC.

J is TRBJ1-6 and V is TRBV6-5; the match to TRBD1 covers 8 bases. The germline V gene encodes CDR1 MNHEY and CDR2 SVGAGI. The CDR3 length is 14 residues. V was clipped by 5 bases and J by 10 bases; unmatched bases: 7. The CDR3 region has the DNA TGTGCCAGCAGTCCCGGGACAGGTTTCTCACCCCTCCACTTT. As protein: CASSPGTGFSPLHF.

The gene calls are TRBV28 and TRBJ1-2, with D unresolved. CDR1 and CDR2 (germline): MDHEN, SYDVKM. This CDR3 spans 12 amino acids. V was trimmed by 8 bases and J by 3 bases, leaving 10 bases between them. CDR3 in DNA: TGTGCCAGCGGCCCGGAGGACTATGGCTACACCTTC. This translates into CASGPEDYGYTF.

The chain has TRBV13 and TRBJ2-5; 7 bases are a match to TRBD2. CDR1 is PRHDT and CDR2 is FYEKMQ in the germline V gene (reference sequence). Trimming took 5 bases from V and 3 from J; bases not matched to a gene: 12. The CDR3 contains 16 residues. The CDR3 spells CASSVRGLVGEETQYF. CDR3 nucleotide sequence: TGTGCCAGCAGCGTACGCGGACTAGTAGGAGAAGAGACCCAGTACTTC.

The chain recombines TRBV5-8 with TRBJ2-7; 7 nucleotides agree with TRBD1. V dropped 0 bases and J dropped 4; count of bases not matched to a gene: 4. The germline gives CDR1 SGHTS, CDR2 YDEGEE. The CDR3 extends over 14 amino acids. The CDR3 nucleotides read TGTGCCAGCAGCTTGGGGGGGACAGCATACGAGCAGTACTTC. Translated, it gives CASSLGGTAYEQYF.

The chain combines TRBV9 with TRBJ2-6, with a possible D match to TRBD2 (6 bases). With 0 bases removed from V and 2 bases from J, the gap between germline ends came to 6 bases. The length of the CDR3 is 15 residues. Germline assignment: CDR1 SGDLS and CDR2 YYNGEE. The CDR3 DNA sequence: TGTGCCAGCAGCGTAGGGGGGGCTGGGGCCAACGTCCTGACTTTC. Protein sequence: CASSVGGAGANVLTF.